This TCR beta chain was retrieved from a study of blood T cells in healthy people across ages. There are 15 residues in the CDR3. Germline V gene lookup returns CDR1 SGHNT and CDR2 YYREEE (reference sequence). The V segment lost 7 bases and the J segment 9 bases; nucleotides outside the gene matches: 18. The use of a sample-barcoded 5' primer and a J-beta primer mix characterized a second PCR of about 7 to 12 cycles. TCRdb ran MiXCR on the 5' RACE reads and lists one entry per CDR3 protein. Of about 970,000 distinct CDR3 sequences in the sample, 51% were seen once. This clonotype appeared a single time.

The J gene is TRBJ2-7, the V gene TRBV5-4; 8 bases fit TRBD2. The sequence came from a woman aged 60 to 75 in good health. Specimen: blood. CDR3 sequence reads: CASHLSGKPGEGQYF. The DNA for the CDR3 is TGTGCCAGCCACCTTAGCGGGAAACCCGGGGAGGGGCAGTACTTC. Combining the CDR3 with reference TRBV5-4 and TRBJ2-7 gives the whole variable domain ETGVTQSPTHLIKTRGQQVTLRCSSQSGHNTVSWYQQALGQGPQFIFQYYREEENGRGNFPPRFSGLQFPNYSSELNVNALELDDSALYLCASHLSGKPGEGQYFGPGTRLTVT.